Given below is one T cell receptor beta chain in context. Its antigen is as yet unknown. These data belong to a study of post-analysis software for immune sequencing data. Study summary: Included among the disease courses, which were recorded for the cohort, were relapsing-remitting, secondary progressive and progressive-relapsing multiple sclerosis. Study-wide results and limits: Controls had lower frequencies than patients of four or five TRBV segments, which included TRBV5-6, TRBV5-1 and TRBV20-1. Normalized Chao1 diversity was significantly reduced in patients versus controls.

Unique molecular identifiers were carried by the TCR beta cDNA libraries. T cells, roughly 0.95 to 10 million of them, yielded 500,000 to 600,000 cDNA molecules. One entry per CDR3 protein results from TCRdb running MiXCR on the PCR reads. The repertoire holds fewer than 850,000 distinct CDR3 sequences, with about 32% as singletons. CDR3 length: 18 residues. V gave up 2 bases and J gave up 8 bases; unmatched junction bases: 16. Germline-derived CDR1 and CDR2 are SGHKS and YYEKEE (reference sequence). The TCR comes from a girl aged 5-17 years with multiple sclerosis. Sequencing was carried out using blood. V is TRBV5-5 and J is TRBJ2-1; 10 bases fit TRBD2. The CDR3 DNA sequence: TGTGCCAGCAGCTTTATAAGTAGCGGGGGGATTAATGGGGATGAGCAGTTCTTC. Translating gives CASSFISSGGINGDEQFF.